This entry describes one TCR beta chain. Its antigen is still unknown. About 100,000 TCR templates underwent assay in each sample. Some clones are missing from TCRdb's copy, which holds only in-frame ones; the method was immunoSEQ multiplex PCR. The sample lists some 96,000 clones, about 94% occurring once. The sample originates from a study of siplizumab effects on memory and regulatory T cells. Study observations and caveats: Unstimulated subsets were the mapping target of only a minor fraction of alloreactive clones. Mappable CD4+ clones that were alloreactive averaged roughly 69% Treg-derived with siplizumab versus approximately 27% in controls.

This clonotype was obtained from a human donor in good health. The sequenced material came from non-Treg CD4+ T cells sorted from blood.

The CDR3 protein is CASTGSLYEQYF. The DNA of the CDR3 is TGTGCCAGCACCGGGAGTCTCTACGAGCAGTACTTC. This chain links TRBV2 with TRBJ2-7, with a tentative D call TRBD2 (6 bases). This CDR3 is 12 amino acids long. Looked up from germline, CDR1 is SNHLY and CDR2 is FYNNEI. The V gene lost 7 bases and the J gene lost 3 bases, with 10 bases spanning the gap.